The subject of this entry is one T cell receptor (beta chain). Using immunoSEQ multiplex PCR, the repertoire was profiled, and TCRdb retains in-frame clones only, with some absent. The repertoire holds approximately 89,000 clones, with over 75% as singletons. This specimen comes from a study of control samples from healthy donors and cancer patients. This clonotype originated in a man aged 45 to 65 in good health. Specimen: blood.

The CDR3 loop is CASSVLRDRTEGYTF. The CDR3 region has the DNA TGTGCCAGCAGCGTCCTCCGGGACAGGACGGAAGGCTACACCTTC. The J gene is TRBJ1-2, the V gene TRBV9, with 8 bases identical to TRBD1. V gave up 2 bases and J gave up 8 bases; unmatched junction bases: 11. Germline CDR1 is SGDLS and CDR2 is YYNGEE. The CDR3 runs 15 residues. Complete variable domain (other parts from reference TRBV9 and TRBJ1-2): DSGVTQTPKHLITATGQRVTLRCSPRSGDLSVYWYQQSLDQGLQFLIQYYNGEERAKGNILERFSAQQFPDLHSELNLSSLELGDSALYFCASSVLRDRTEGYTFGSGTRLTVV.